This T cell receptor (beta chain) comes out of a study of cytomegalovirus exposure and HLA in healthy donors. Vbeta (60) and Jbeta (13) primers were used in the PCR. Some clones are missing from TCRdb's copy, which holds only in-frame ones; the method was immunoSEQ multiplex PCR. This sample contains about 190,000 clones. This CDR3 comprises 16 residues. Deletions cut 0 bases from V and 6 bases from J, with 17 bases between. CDR1 is MNHEY, CDR2 SVGAGI, per germline. Sequenced sample: PBMCs. The TCR comes from a woman between 25 and 40 years old in good health and CMV-seropositive. This rearrangement joins TRBV6-5 to TRBJ1-1; D gene uncertain. CDR3 residues: CASSYSIPRESAEAFF. CDR3 bases: TGTGCCAGCAGTTACTCGATACCGAGGGAGAGCGCTGAAGCTTTCTTT.